A single sample gave rise to the 27 T cell receptor beta chains below, sequenced in a study of T cells in Graves' hyperthyroidism and ophthalmopathy. RNA transcripts gave rise to amplified TCR beta CDR3 regions. TCR CDR3 underwent first-round RT-PCR with the HTBI primer set. TCRdb re-derived calls from the multiplex PCR reads in MiXCR, one entry per CDR3 protein. Found here are some 250,000 distinct CDR3 sequences, about 14% of them singletons; the top ten hold about 14%. Material for sequencing was blood. The receptors shown here come from a woman aged 40 to 49 with Graves' hyperthyroidism that later progressed to Graves' ophthalmopathy.

In its sample, this clonotype was seen many times. V gene TRBV7-2 combines with J gene TRBJ2-5, with D hard to call. Trimming removed 0 bases at V and 1 base at J, with 6 bases between. CDR1 is SGHTA and CDR2 is FQGNSA in the germline V gene. CDR3 length: 14 residues. CDR3 protein: CASSLAGIQETQYF. The CDR3 region has the DNA TGTGCCAGCAGCTTAGCGGGGATCCAAGAGACCCAGTACTTC.

This clonotype has a count of ten or more. This chain uses TRBV11-2 with TRBJ2-7; 9 bases align to TRBD1. The CDR3 loop spans 15 amino acids. From germline, CDR1 is SGHAT and CDR2 FQNNGV. The trim removed 2 bases at V and 6 bases at J, leaving 8 bases unmatched. The CDR3 reads CASSLTSGTGLEQYF. Here the CDR3 DNA reads TGTGCCAGCAGCTTAACGTCCGGGACAGGGCTCGAGCAGTACTTC.

This clonotype was seen at least ten times. The chain joins TRBV10-3 to TRBJ1-4, with 8 bases aligning to TRBD1. With 6 bases clipped from V and 5 bases from J, the junction kept 2 bases outside the gene matches. The CDR3 runs 13 residues. From germline, CDR1 is ENHRY and CDR2 SYGVKD. CDR3 bases: TGTGCCATCAGGACAGGGGAAAATGAAAAACTGTTTTTT. It encodes CAIRTGENEKLFF.

This clonotype has just one count. A single base separates this from a much larger clone, so it may be a read error. The chain combines TRBV19 with TRBJ1-5; D remains unclear. The CDR3 spans 12 residues. Germline V gives CDR1 LNHDA, CDR2 SQIVND (reference sequence). CDR3 nucleotides: TGTGTCAGTAACATTGGAGGCCAGCCCCAGCATTTT. This codes for CVSNIGGQPQHF.

This clonotype was detected many times. This chain connects TRBV20-1 to TRBJ2-5, with 10 bases aligning to TRBD1. Germline V CDR1 and CDR2: DFQATT, SNEGSKA (reference sequence). This CDR3 region has 14 residues. J lost 4 bases, V lost 1 base, and 3 bases had no gene match. CDR3 loop: CSARGGTGVETQYF. The CDR3 DNA follows: TGCAGTGCTAGAGGAGGGACAGGGGTAGAGACCCAGTACTTC.

This clonotype was seen repeatedly, ten times or more. The chain combines TRBV3-1 with TRBJ2-1; D is unresolved. Trimming stripped 2 bases from V and 9 bases from J, with 29 bases between. Germline loops: CDR1 LGHDT, CDR2 YNNKEL (reference sequence). CDR3 length: 19 amino acids. The CDR3 DNA reads as TGTGCCAGCAGCCAACTCATAATGGAACAGTTCATCAGTTTTGGTGAGCAGTTCTTC. It is translated as CASSQLIMEQFISFGEQFF.

The genes are TRBV6-5 and TRBJ2-1; 7 bases agree with TRBD2. Trimming cost V 3 bases and J 0 bases; bases outside gene matches: 5. The CDR3 contains 16 residues. CDR1 and CDR2 (germline): MNHEY, SVGAGI. CDR3 nucleotide sequence: TGTGCCAGCAGTTATAACGGGGGGAGCTCCTACAATGAGCAGTTCTTC. Translating it yields CASSYNGGSSYNEQFF.

This clonotype was recorded many times. This chain uses TRBV20-1 with TRBJ2-1; D not resolved. V was trimmed by 3 bases and J by 0 bases, leaving 9 bases between them. Germline V gene sequence: CDR1 DFQATT, CDR2 SNEGSKA (reference sequence). CDR3 size: 14 residues. CDR3 nucleotide sequence: TGCAGTGCTAGTAGGTCGAGCTCCTACAATGAGCAGTTCTTC. Encoded protein: CSASRSSSYNEQFF.

This clonotype has a count of ten or more. The V call is TRBV9, the J call TRBJ2-1; weak D call: TRBD2 (6 bases). The CDR3 covers 15 residues. CDR1 is SGDLS, CDR2 YYNGEE, per germline. V was pared by 0 bases and J by 9 bases, with 16 bases between. The CDR3 DNA reads TGTGCCAGCAGCGTAGCGGGAGACAGCTTCGGTGAGCAGTTCTTC. It yields the protein CASSVAGDSFGEQFF.

The sample holds many counts of this clonotype. J is TRBJ2-7 and V is TRBV5-1; 10 bases are shared with TRBD1. This CDR3 spans 19 amino acids. Germline V gives CDR1 SGHRS, CDR2 YFSETQ. The V segment lost 2 bases and the J segment 6 bases; nucleotides outside the gene matches: 20. The CDR3 spells CASSFAQLPGQGPLTEQYF. The DNA for the CDR3 is TGCGCCAGCAGCTTTGCCCAACTTCCGGGACAGGGGCCCTTAACCGAGCAGTACTTC.

This clonotype appeared many times. The V call is TRBV12-3 or TRBV12-4, the J call TRBJ2-3; D perhaps matches TRBD1 (6 bases). Trimming removed 1 base from V and 2 bases from J, with 13 bases in between. CDR3 length: 16 amino acids. In nucleotides, the CDR3 is TGTGCCAGCAGTTTAGACCGGGACATTTACACAGATACGCAGTATTTT. Translation: CASSLDRDIYTDTQYF.

This clonotype was observed many times. The genes are TRBV28 and TRBJ1-5; maybe TRBD1 (5 bases). V was clipped by 5 bases and J by 3 bases, with 11 bases between them. The CDR3 totals 14 residues. The germline gives CDR1 MDHEN, CDR2 SYDVKM. CDR3 loop: CASSQRQINQPQHF. CDR3 nucleotides: TGTGCCAGCAGTCAACGACAGATCAATCAGCCCCAGCATTTT.

This clonotype turned up a few times. One base away lies a much larger clone, so this may be a sequencing read error. The chain uses TRBV11-2 and TRBJ2-7, with a possible D match to TRBD2 (5 bases). V shed 7 bases and J shed 4 bases, with 8 bases lying between them. From germline, CDR1 is SGHAT and CDR2 FQNNGV. The CDR3 sequence is 11 residues long. DNA for the CDR3: TGTGCCAGCACCACGGGGTACGAGCAGTACTTC. Protein product: CASTTGYEQYF.

V usage is TRBV28 and J usage is TRBJ1-1; 7 nucleotides match TRBD1. Germline V CDR1 and CDR2: MDHEN, SYDVKM. The CDR3 totals 13 residues. Trimming at V came to 6 bases and at J to 6 bases, leaving 7 bases not matched to a gene. In nucleotides, the CDR3 is TGTGCCAGCAGCCCGACAGGGCGACCTGAAGCTTTCTTT. Protein: CASSPTGRPEAFF.

This clonotype was found many times. The chain uses TRBV29-1 and TRBJ2-2; TRBD2 agrees at 7 bases. Germline CDR1 is SQVTM and CDR2 is ANQGSEA. Trimming took 6 bases from V and 5 from J; bases not matched to a gene: 12. CDR3 length equals 15 residues. In DNA, the CDR3 is TGCAGCGTGTGGGCAACGGGAGGTCGGACCGGGGAGCTGTTTTTT. Translating gives CSVWATGGRTGELFF.

The sample holds many counts of this clonotype. The V and J genes are TRBV5-1 and TRBJ2-1; a weak D match, TRBD1 (5 bases). The V gene's germline CDR1 is SGHRS and CDR2 YFSETQ. Trimming cost V 0 bases and J 4 bases, with 11 bases left between them. This CDR3 is 15 amino acids long. DNA for the CDR3: TGCGCCAGCAGCTTGGGACAGATACTTTACAATGAGCAGTTCTTC. Translated: CASSLGQILYNEQFF. The full variable domain, in which reference TRBV5-1 and TRBJ2-1 provide the parts outside the CDR3, is KAGVTQTPRYLIKTRGQQVTLSCSPISGHRSVSWYQQTPGQGLQFLFEYFSETQRNKGNFPGRFSGRQFSNSRSEMNVSTLELGDSALYLCASSLGQILYNEQFFGPGTRLTVL.

This chain uses TRBV7-2 with TRBJ1-3, with a weak D call TRBD1 (5 bases). The CDR3 extends over 17 amino acids. The V gene's germline CDR1 is SGHTA and CDR2 FQGNSA. Trimming cost V 4 bases and J 0 bases, with 16 bases left between them. The DNA of the CDR3 is TGTGCCAGCAGCTCCGGGGGTTTGCGTCTCTCTGGAAACACCATATATTTT. Amino acid sequence: CASSSGGLRLSGNTIYF.

The chain joins TRBV7-2 to TRBJ2-5, with D tentatively TRBD1 (5 bases). Germline assignment: CDR1 SGHTA and CDR2 FQGNSA. The germline V and J ends were trimmed by 3 bases and 8 bases, with 13 bases remaining between them. CDR3 length equals 13 residues. The CDR3 sequence is CASSFRPDITQYF. CDR3 DNA: TGTGCCAGCAGCTTCCGGCCGGACATCACCCAGTACTTC.

This clonotype was seen a few times. The chain recombines TRBV5-6 with TRBJ1-5, with D maybe TRBD1 (5 bases). The germline V gene has CDR1 SGHDT and CDR2 YYEEEE. V was clipped by 0 bases and J by 7 bases, with 11 bases between them. The CDR3 is made up of 14 amino acids. The CDR3 spells CASSLEGVLQPQHF. The CDR3 region has the DNA TGTGCCAGCAGCTTGGAAGGGGTTTTGCAGCCCCAGCATTTT.

The table lists this clonotype with many counts. This chain uses TRBV5-1 with TRBJ2-7; the D is unclear. The germline V gene has CDR1 SGHRS and CDR2 YFSETQ. CDR3 length equals 13 residues. Trimming took off 4 bases at V and 2 bases at J, with 10 bases between the two ends. This chain's CDR3 is CASSPGRAYEQYF. CDR3 coding DNA: TGCGCCAGCAGCCCCGGAAGGGCCTACGAGCAGTACTTC.

This clonotype has at least ten counts. The rearrangement links TRBV3-1 to TRBJ2-3; D may correspond to TRBD1 or TRBD2 (6 bases each). Germline V gives CDR1 LGHDT, CDR2 YNNKEL (reference sequence). The germline V and J ends were trimmed by 8 bases and 5 bases, with 14 bases remaining between them. The CDR3 covers 13 residues. The CDR3 coding sequence is TGTGCCAGCCAACGTGAGGGGGGAGATACGCAGTATTTT. Amino acids: CASQREGGDTQYF.

This clonotype was seen more than once but under ten times. The chain combines TRBV20-1 with TRBJ1-4; D is undetermined. Germline V gene lookup returns CDR1 DFQATT and CDR2 SNEGSKA (reference sequence). This CDR3 spans 15 amino acids. The germline V and J ends were trimmed by 3 bases and 6 bases, with 17 bases remaining between them. The CDR3 sequence: CSASQFGEVDEKLFF. CDR3 bases: TGCAGTGCTAGCCAATTTGGGGAGGTTGATGAAAAACTGTTTTTT.

This clonotype was recorded many times. The chain links TRBV7-9 to TRBJ1-1, with 7 bases identical to TRBD1. The germline V gene has CDR1 SEHNR and CDR2 FQNEAQ (reference sequence). The CDR3 length is 15 residues. V shed 3 bases and J 5 bases; nucleotides not matched to a gene: 9. CDR3 in amino acids: CASSFVTGMRTEAFF. CDR3 in DNA: TGTGCCAGCAGCTTCGTGACAGGGATGAGGACTGAAGCTTTCTTT.

This clonotype was observed at least ten times. The rearrangement uses TRBV7-9 and TRBJ2-7, with 10 bases that match TRBD1. V gave up 5 bases and J gave up 2 bases; unmatched junction bases: 6. Germline V CDR1 and CDR2: SEHNR, FQNEAQ (reference sequence). This CDR3 is 15 amino acids long. The DNA of the CDR3 is TGTGCCAGCAGCCGACAGGGGACAGGGGCCTACGAGCAGTACTTC. It translates to CASSRQGTGAYEQYF.

This clonotype was counted ten times or more. This chain links TRBV13 with TRBJ1-1; 9 bases are shared with TRBD1. Germline V gene data show CDR1 as PRHDT and CDR2 as FYEKMQ (reference sequence). The CDR3 is 12 amino acids. V trimming: 9 bases; J trimming: 10 bases; junction bases outside the gene matches: 9. This chain's CDR3 is CASIRRGQGAFF. The CDR3 bases are TGTGCCAGTATCCGTAGGGGACAGGGAGCTTTCTTT.

V gene TRBV2 combines with J gene TRBJ1-3; D unresolved. This CDR3 is 13 amino acids long. V was cut by 8 bases and J by 0 bases, with 8 bases left in between. CDR1 is SNHLY, CDR2 FYNNEI, per germline. The CDR3 region is CASLTDSGNTIYF. As DNA, the CDR3 is TGTGCCAGCTTAACAGACTCTGGAAACACCATATATTTT.

V is TRBV27 and J is TRBJ2-7; D possibly corresponds to TRBD1 (6 bases). Germline-derived CDR1 and CDR2 are MNHEY and SMNVEV (reference sequence). The CDR3 consists of 15 residues. Trimming left V 2 bases short and J 0 bases short, with 11 bases between. The CDR3 region is CASSLTWGPSYEQYF. The CDR3 region has the DNA TGTGCCAGCAGTTTAACGTGGGGGCCCTCCTACGAGCAGTACTTC.